This TCR beta chain was identified during a study of CD8 T cells in ankylosing spondylitis. The CDR3 spans 13 residues. CDR1 is MNHEY, CDR2 SVGEGT, per germline. V was clipped by 6 bases and J by 13 bases, with 16 bases between them. Libraries for TCR beta were made by quantitative 5'-RACE with molecular barcodes. TCRdb reprocessed the 5' RACE reads via MiXCR and lists one record per CDR3 protein. The sample has around 230,000 distinct CDR3 sequences, 8.6% seen once; the top ten hold approximately 6.2%. This clonotype was recorded many times. Its antigen is unidentified. Overall study findings and caveats: According to the report, clones linked to the disease were significantly enriched in matched synovial fluid samples taken from ankylosing spondylitis patients. The disease-linked clones had a CD8+ phenotype and low blood frequencies. Existing reports had already noted some motif variants in reactive arthritis synovial fluid and blood.

The TCR sequence derives from a male donor with ankylosing spondylitis or in good health (not recorded which). The J gene is TRBJ1-6, the V gene TRBV6-2 or TRBV6-3; D possibly corresponds to TRBD1 (5 bases). The specimen was blood, either unsorted or a sorted T cell fraction (not recorded which). The CDR3 is CASSSQDSSPLHF. CDR3 nucleotide sequence: TGTGCCAGCAGCTCACAGGATTCGTCGCCCCTCCACTTT.